This TCR beta chain was profiled in a study of molecular identifiers for immune sequencing clone quantification. Study context: Replicate runs used RNA from roughly 21,000 or 96,000 naive CD8 cells, which was split five ways into aliquots, and four of those aliquots were then sequenced. Regarding the study as a whole: Shared barcodes on identical TCR molecules could underestimate the sizes of highly expanded clones.

TCRdb re-called the PCR reads with MiXCR, one entry per CDR3 protein. The top ten hold about 0.78% of the sample, which has 490,000 or so distinct CDR3 sequences, about 22% seen once. A remark on this clonotype: Its antigen is not known. The junction does not match germline at one end; this may be a read error.

CDR1 SGHVS and CDR2 FNYEAQ come from the germline V gene. This CDR3 has 16 amino acids. The specimen sequenced was naive CD8+ T cells from blood, with Jurkat cell RNA spiked in. Subset: FACS-sorted CD8+CD4-CCR7+CD45RA+ naive T cells. The source is a human donor in good health. Some libraries in this study had Jurkat cell RNA spiked in. The rearrangement links TRBV7-6 to TRBJ1-1; 8 bases agree with TRBD1. The CDR3 region is CAGSLEAGGTNTEAFF. CDR3 DNA sequence: TGTGCCGGCAGCTTAGAGGCAGGGGGCACGAACACTGAAGCTTTCTTT.